The source of this T cell receptor beta chain is a study of response to subunit inactivated influenza vaccine. Overall study results and limits: Seasonal influenza vaccination, on each occasion, was suggested by the authors to recruit few new T cells.

This clonotype was counted a few times. Its antigen is not identified. MiXCR, applied by TCRdb to the RT-PCR reads, yields one record per CDR3 protein. The sample consists of about 700,000 distinct CDR3 sequences, approximately 15% of them appearing once. Germline V gene data show CDR1 as ENHRY and CDR2 as SYGVKD. The V and J ends lost 3 bases and 0 bases respectively, with 9 bases between them. The CDR3 is 14 residues long. This TCR was sampled from a man between 50 and 59 years old who received an inactivated influenza vaccine. Sequenced here: PBMCs from blood, sampled approximately 15 days before vaccination. The chain couples TRBV10-3 to TRBJ2-7; no clear D gene. CDR3 nucleotide sequence: TGTGCCATCAGTGATGGCACCCGCTCCTACGAGCAGTACTTC. Translation: CAISDGTRSYEQYF.